These 30 T cell receptor beta chains originate from one sample sequenced in a study of T cell clonotyping in hematopoietic cell transplantation (dated by TCRdb to the early 2020s). The time point label for this specimen denotes: recipient sample about 28 days before transplant, after cytoreduction. Library method: the immunoSEQ multiplex PCR assay. This immuneACCESS table, as held by TCRdb, lists in-frame sequences with V and J called but not all clones. Of the missing ones, under half trace to an unresolved V gene in checked studies; the others have no known cause. The sample includes 6,700 or so clones, with less than 98% observed a single time. The top ten clones comprise around 15% of the sample. Sample: peripheral blood mononuclear cells, taken before stem cell transplant. The source is a man in his 70s with acute myeloid leukemia. Some clones in this sample may be carry-over from other donors' samples.

The chain couples TRBV29-1 to TRBJ2-2; unclear D gene. Germline loops: CDR1 SQVTM, CDR2 ANQGSEA. V lost 7 bases and J lost 3, with 15 bases in between. CDR3 length: 14 residues. CDR3 amino acids: CSAKYSADTGELFF. Here the CDR3 DNA reads TGCAGCGCTAAATACAGTGCCGACACCGGGGAGCTGTTTTTT.

The chain uses TRBV2 and TRBJ1-1; perhaps TRBD1 as D (6 bases). The V end lost 6 bases, the J end lost 1 base, and 12 bases lay between the germline ends. The CDR3 loop spans 14 amino acids. Germline CDR1 SNHLY, CDR2 FYNNEI. The CDR3: CASRFDRTNTEAFF. The CDR3 DNA reads TGTGCCAGCAGGTTCGACAGGACGAACACTGAAGCTTTCTTT.

The chain joins TRBV28 to TRBJ1-1, with D possibly matching TRBD1 (5 bases). Per the germline V gene, CDR1 is MDHEN and CDR2 is SYDVKM. This CDR3 has 14 residues. V was pared by 6 bases and J by 5 bases, with 16 bases between. DNA of the CDR3: TGTGCCAGCAGGATGGGGGGTCGGGGGACTGAAGCTTTCTTT. This translates into CASRMGGRGTEAFF.

The chain uses TRBV7-2 and TRBJ2-1; D possibly matches TRBD1 or TRBD2 (7 bases each). V lost 2 bases and J lost 0, with 11 bases in between. CDR3 length: 16 residues. Looked up from germline, CDR1 is SGHTA and CDR2 is FQGNSA. The CDR3 here is CASSLSGTDSYNEQFF. CDR3 coding DNA: TGTGCCAGCAGCTTAAGCGGGACAGACTCCTACAATGAGCAGTTCTTC.

The chain couples TRBV5-1 to TRBJ1-1; 7 nucleotides line up with TRBD1. The CDR3 extends over 15 amino acids. Losses at the gene ends were 4 bases for V and 5 bases for J; bases not matched to a gene: 11. The germline V gene encodes CDR1 SGHRS and CDR2 YFSETQ. Written as DNA, the CDR3 is TGCGCCAGCAGCCCCGGGGCAGGGGGAATTACTGAAGCTTTCTTT. Protein product: CASSPGAGGITEAFF.

The chain recombines TRBV6-5 with TRBJ1-6, with TRBD1 identical over 7 bases. Unmatched junction bases numbered 9, after V lost 8 bases and J lost 5 bases. This CDR3 spans 15 amino acids. Germline lookup yields CDR1 MNHEY and CDR2 SVGAGI. As DNA, the CDR3 is TGTGCCAGCCGACCCCCGACAGGGAATAATTCACCCCTCCACTTT. It is translated as CASRPPTGNNSPLHF.

This clone appeared a single time. The rearrangement uses TRBV7-8 and TRBJ1-2; 9 bases are shared with TRBD1. Unmatched junction bases numbered 6, after V lost 5 bases and J lost 5 bases. Germline V lookup: CDR1 SGHVS, CDR2 FQNEAQ. The CDR3 has 14 amino acids. This CDR3 is CASSQGTGQYGYTF. CDR3 nucleotide sequence: TGTGCCAGCAGCCAAGGGACAGGGCAATATGGCTACACCTTC.

This clone occurred once. This chain links TRBV28 with TRBJ1-1; 7 bases match TRBD1. Germline assignment: CDR1 MDHEN and CDR2 SYDVKM. CDR3 size: 15 residues. V was clipped by 6 bases and J by 3 bases; unmatched bases: 10. The CDR3 DNA is TGTGCCAGCAGCCGCCGGACAGGATGGGACACTGAAGCTTTCTTT. It specifies CASSRRTGWDTEAFF.

The chain is built from TRBV21-1 and TRBJ1-1. TRBV21-1 is an annotated pseudogene. This CDR3 is built from 10 residues. As DNA, the CDR3 is TGTGCCCCGGGGGACACTGAAGCTTTCTTT. It specifies CAPGDTEAFF.

The J gene is TRBJ2-3, the V gene TRBV11-2, with 7 bases fitting TRBD1. The germline V gene has CDR1 SGHAT and CDR2 FQNNGV. The V gene end was trimmed by 2 bases and the J gene end by 0 bases; junction bases not matched to a gene: 8. This CDR3 contains 17 residues. CDR3 sequence reads: CASSLNLEQGSTDTQYF. The CDR3 coding sequence is TGTGCCAGCAGCTTAAATTTGGAACAGGGGAGCACAGATACGCAGTATTTT.

The rearrangement links TRBV30 to TRBJ1-4; D perhaps matches TRBD1 (6 bases). The germline V gene has CDR1 GTSNPN and CDR2 SVGIG (reference sequence). V was clipped by 2 bases and J by 3 bases, with 22 bases between them. The CDR3 totals 18 residues. In nucleotides, the CDR3 is TGTGCCTGGAGTCTCGTCCGGGACACATCACGGGCTAATGAAAAACTGTTTTTT. As protein: CAWSLVRDTSRANEKLFF.

This chain joins TRBV29-1 and TRBJ2-1; D not resolved. The ends were cut back, 5 bases at V and 15 bases at J, with 17 bases in the middle. There are 11 residues in the CDR3. Germline assignment: CDR1 SQVTM and CDR2 ANQGSEA. The CDR3, as DNA: TGCAGCGTTAATCATGCGTCCTGGTGGTTCTTC. The encoded protein is CSVNHASWWFF.

This chain uses TRBV11-3 with TRBJ2-1; 11 nucleotides line up with TRBD2. CDR3 size: 17 residues. Per the germline V gene, CDR1 is SGHNT and CDR2 is YENEEA. V was clipped by 6 bases and J by 1 base; unmatched bases: 8. The CDR3 reads CASRPTSGSASYNEQFF. For the CDR3, the DNA is TGTGCCAGCAGACCCACTAGCGGGAGTGCGTCCTACAATGAGCAGTTCTTC.

The gene calls are TRBV7-3 and TRBJ2-1; 9 nucleotides align to TRBD2. CDR1 is SGHTA, CDR2 FQGTGA, per germline. This CDR3 contains 13 residues. Trimming took 4 bases from V and 9 from J; bases not matched to a gene: 4. CDR3 sequence: CASSYGTSTEQFF. For the CDR3, the DNA is TGTGCCAGCAGCTACGGGACTAGCACTGAGCAGTTCTTC.

This sequence joins TRBV11-3 and TRBJ2-5; 8 bases are a match to TRBD1. Germline CDR1 SGHNT, CDR2 YENEEA. The V segment lost 4 bases and the J segment 5 bases; nucleotides outside the gene matches: 9. The CDR3 contains 15 residues. CDR3 in DNA: TGTGCCAGCAGCTACCGGGACAGGTTCGGCGAGACCCAGTACTTC. It yields the protein CASSYRDRFGETQYF.

A single count supports this clone. The chain joins TRBV7-3 to TRBJ2-7, with 7 bases lining up with TRBD2. The junction had 6 bases not matched to a gene; V was cut back by 5 bases and J by 2 bases. CDR3 size: 14 residues. The germline V gene encodes CDR1 SGHTA and CDR2 FQGTGA. The CDR3 DNA follows: TGTGCCAGCAGCCGGGCAGCGGGACCCTACGAGCAGTACTTC. As protein: CASSRAAGPYEQYF.

This clone appeared once. The J gene is TRBJ2-7, the V gene TRBV9; D remains ambiguous. The length of the CDR3 is 15 residues. Germline V gene sequence: CDR1 SGDLS, CDR2 YYNGEE. V lost 5 bases and J 0 bases, leaving 15 bases between the germline ends. CDR3 DNA: TGTGCCAGCAGTGGGTCTGCAGCCCCCTCCTACGAGCAGTACTTC. Translated: CASSGSAAPSYEQYF.

The CDR3 bases are TGTGCCAGCAGATCAGACGGGACAGGGAATGGCTACACCTTC. Protein: CASRSDGTGNGYTF. This rearrangement joins TRBV27 to TRBJ1-2; 9 bases match TRBD1. Germline V gives CDR1 MNHEY, CDR2 SMNVEV (reference sequence). The CDR3 has 14 amino acids. V lost 6 bases and J lost 6; bases outside the gene matches: 8.

The CDR3 protein is CASSQNRGPTYSGYTF. The CDR3 DNA reads TGTGCCAGCAGCCAAAACAGGGGGCCTACCTATTCTGGCTACACCTTC. The chain carries TRBV4-2 and TRBJ1-2; 9 positions agree with TRBD1. Germline-derived CDR1 and CDR2 are LGHNA and YNFKEQ. The ends lost 2 bases at V and 7 bases at J; junction bases unmatched: 11. The CDR3 loop spans 16 amino acids.

The chain combines TRBV5-1 with TRBJ2-7, with 9 bases fitting TRBD2. The CDR3 has 12 amino acids. Germline V gene sequence: CDR1 SGHRS, CDR2 YFSETQ. After removal of 4 bases from V and 5 bases from J, the junction contained 1 base not matched to a gene. CDR3 nucleotides: TGCGCCAGCAGCGCGGGGGGGGACGAGCAGTACTTC. It yields the protein CASSAGGDEQYF.

The rearrangement links TRBV5-1 to TRBJ1-6; no clear D. Trimming took 0 bases from V and 2 from J, leaving 6 bases between them. The CDR3 runs 15 residues. CDR1 is SGHRS, CDR2 YFSETQ, per germline. CDR3 nucleotides: TGCGCCAGCAGCTTGGACGGGACCTATAATTCACCCCTCCACTTT. It codes for CASSLDGTYNSPLHF.

The rearrangement joins TRBV5-5 to TRBJ2-3; 8 bases agree with TRBD1. Per the germline V gene, CDR1 is SGHKS and CDR2 is YYEKEE (reference sequence). The CDR3 runs to 14 residues. Unmatched junction bases numbered 7, after V lost 6 bases and J lost 4 bases. The CDR3 sequence: CASTRSGGADTQYF. As DNA, the CDR3 is TGTGCCAGCACCCGATCAGGGGGCGCAGATACGCAGTATTTT. Complete variable domain (other parts from reference TRBV5-5 and TRBJ2-3): DAGVTQSPTHLIKTRGQQVTLRCSPISGHKSVSWYQQVLGQGPQFIFQYYEKEERGRGNFPDRFSARQFPNYSSELNVNALLLGDSALYLCASTRSGGADTQYFGPGTRLTVL.

This clone was counted a single time. The rearrangement links TRBV30 to TRBJ2-2; 9 bases match TRBD1. Germline-derived CDR1 and CDR2 are GTSNPN and SVGIG (reference sequence). There are 16 residues in the CDR3. Unmatched junction bases numbered 5, after V lost 0 bases and J lost 3 bases. The CDR3 DNA reads as TGTGCCTGGAGTGTACCAAGGACAGGGGACACCGGGGAGCTGTTTTTT. The encoded protein is CAWSVPRTGDTGELFF. The full variable domain, completed using reference TRBV30 and TRBJ2-2, is SQTIHQWPATLVQPVGSPLSLECTVEGTSNPNLYWYRQAAGRGLQLLFYSVGIGQISSEVPQNLSASRPQDRQFILSSKKLLLSDSGFYLCAWSVPRTGDTGELFFGEGSRLTVL.

The rearrangement uses TRBV18 and TRBJ1-2; D is possibly TRBD1 (6 bases). The germline V gene encodes CDR1 KGHSH and CDR2 LQKENI. V was shortened by 6 bases and J by 5 bases, with 19 bases between the two germline ends. The CDR3 runs to 15 residues. In DNA form, the CDR3 reads TGTGCCAGCTCGGACGTCGGGGGCTTTAGATATGGCTACACCTTC. Translating it yields CASSDVGGFRYGYTF.

The chain carries TRBV5-1 and TRBJ1-2; D might be TRBD1 (5 bases). CDR3 length equals 14 residues. Trimming cost V 0 bases and J 3 bases, with 9 bases left between them. Looked up from germline, CDR1 is SGHRS and CDR2 is YFSETQ. The DNA of the CDR3 is TGCGCCAGCAGCTTGGAGGGCAGGGACTATGGCTACACCTTC. Protein: CASSLEGRDYGYTF. Complete variable domain (other parts from reference TRBV5-1 and TRBJ1-2): KAGVTQTPRYLIKTRGQQVTLSCSPISGHRSVSWYQQTPGQGLQFLFEYFSETQRNKGNFPGRFSGRQFSNSRSEMNVSTLELGDSALYLCASSLEGRDYGYTFGSGTRLTVV.

V is TRBV6-5 and J is TRBJ2-7; the D is unclear. The CDR3 extends over 12 amino acids. Germline lookup yields CDR1 MNHEY and CDR2 SVGAGI. Trimming took 6 bases from V and 2 from J, leaving 8 bases between them. The CDR3 protein is CASRETTYEQYF. The CDR3 bases are TGTGCCAGCAGAGAAACAACCTACGAGCAGTACTTC.

This clone was detected once. This sequence joins TRBV27 and TRBJ2-7; maybe TRBD2 (5 bases). Germline loops: CDR1 MNHEY, CDR2 SMNVEV (reference sequence). This CDR3 is built from 13 residues. The germline V and J ends were trimmed by 10 bases and 3 bases, with 16 bases remaining between them. The CDR3 spells CATREGRFYEQYF. The CDR3 nucleotides are TGTGCCACCAGAGAGGGCCGATTCTACGAGCAGTACTTC.

This chain connects TRBV30 to TRBJ2-2; 8 bases match TRBD2. This CDR3 is built from 16 residues. The V segment lost 4 bases and the J segment 3 bases; nucleotides outside the gene matches: 10. In germline, CDR1 is GTSNPN, CDR2 SVGIG (reference sequence). CDR3 sequence: CAWNSGNSYYTGELFF. CDR3 bases: TGTGCCTGGAATAGCGGGAATAGTTATTACACCGGGGAGCTGTTTTTT.

The J gene is TRBJ2-7, the V gene TRBV7-2; no reliable D call. Per the germline V gene, CDR1 is SGHTA and CDR2 is FQGNSA. Trimming shortened V by 5 bases and J by 2 bases, and 13 bases separated the two germline ends. This CDR3 has 14 residues. For the CDR3, the DNA is TGTGCCAGCAGCCCAGCTGGGGTCCCCTACGAGCAGTACTTC. This gives the protein CASSPAGVPYEQYF.

J is TRBJ2-6 and V is TRBV19; D is possibly TRBD2 (6 bases). Germline CDR1 LNHDA, CDR2 SQIVND (reference sequence). V lost 6 bases and J 8 bases, leaving 14 bases between the germline ends. The CDR3 loop spans 14 amino acids. CDR3 sequence reads: CASSQSRGTNVLTF. As DNA, the CDR3 is TGTGCCAGTAGCCAATCCCGGGGGACCAACGTCCTGACTTTC. The variable domain in full, completed from reference TRBV19 and TRBJ2-6, reads DGGITQSPKYLFRKEGQNVTLSCEQNLNHDAMYWYRQDPGQGLRLIYYSQIVNDFQKGDIAEGYSVSREKKESFPLTVTSAQKNPTAFYLCASSQSRGTNVLTFGAGSRLTVL.